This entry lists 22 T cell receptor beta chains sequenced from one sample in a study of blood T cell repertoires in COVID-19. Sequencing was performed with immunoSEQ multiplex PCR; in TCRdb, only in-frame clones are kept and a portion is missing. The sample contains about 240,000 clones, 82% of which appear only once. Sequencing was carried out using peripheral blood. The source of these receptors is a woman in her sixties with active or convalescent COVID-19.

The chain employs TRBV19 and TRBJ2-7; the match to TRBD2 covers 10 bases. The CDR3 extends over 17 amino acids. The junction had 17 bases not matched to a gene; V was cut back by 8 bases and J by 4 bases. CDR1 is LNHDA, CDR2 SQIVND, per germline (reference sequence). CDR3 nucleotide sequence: TGTGCCAGTCATTGGCTGGCTAGCGGGGGAACTTTTTACGAGCAGTACTTC. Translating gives CASHWLASGGTFYEQYF.

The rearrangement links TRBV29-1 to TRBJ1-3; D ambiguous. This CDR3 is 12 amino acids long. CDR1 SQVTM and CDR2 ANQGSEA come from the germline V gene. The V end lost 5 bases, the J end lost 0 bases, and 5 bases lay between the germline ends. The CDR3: CSVKLSGNTIYF. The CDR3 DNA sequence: TGCAGCGTTAAACTCTCTGGAAACACCATATATTTT.

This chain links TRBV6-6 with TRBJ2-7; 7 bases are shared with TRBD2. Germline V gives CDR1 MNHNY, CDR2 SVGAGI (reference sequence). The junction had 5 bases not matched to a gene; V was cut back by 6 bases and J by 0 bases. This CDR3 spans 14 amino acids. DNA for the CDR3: TGTGCCAGCAGGGGCGGGGGTGCCTCCTACGAGCAGTACTTC. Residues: CASRGGGASYEQYF.

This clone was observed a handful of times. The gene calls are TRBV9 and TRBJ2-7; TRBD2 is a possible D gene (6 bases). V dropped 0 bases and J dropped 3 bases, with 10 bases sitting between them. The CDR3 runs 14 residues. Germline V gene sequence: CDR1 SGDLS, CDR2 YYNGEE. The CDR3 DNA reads TGTGCCAGCAGCGTAGGGGGACTCGACTACGAGCAGTACTTC. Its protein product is CASSVGGLDYEQYF.

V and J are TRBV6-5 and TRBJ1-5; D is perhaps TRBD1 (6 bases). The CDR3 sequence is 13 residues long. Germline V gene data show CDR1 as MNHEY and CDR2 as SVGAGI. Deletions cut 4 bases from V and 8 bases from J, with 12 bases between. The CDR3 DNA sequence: TGTGCCAGCAGTTGGGGGCCAAGGGAGCCCCAGCATTTT. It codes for CASSWGPREPQHF.

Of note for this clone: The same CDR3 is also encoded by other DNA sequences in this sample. CDR3 residues: CASSPGQGYGYTF. The CDR3 DNA reads as TGTGCCAGCTCACCGGGACAGGGGTATGGCTACACCTTC. The rearrangement joins TRBV18 to TRBJ1-2; TRBD1 matches at 10 bases. Germline loops: CDR1 KGHSH, CDR2 LQKENI. J gave up 5 bases and V 3 bases, and 0 bases lay outside the gene matches. The CDR3 length is 13 residues.

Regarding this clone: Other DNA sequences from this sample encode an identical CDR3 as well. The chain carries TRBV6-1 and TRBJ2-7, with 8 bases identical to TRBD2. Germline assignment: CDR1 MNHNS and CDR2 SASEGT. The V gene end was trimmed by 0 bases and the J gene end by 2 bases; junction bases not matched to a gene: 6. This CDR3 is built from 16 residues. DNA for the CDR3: TGTGCCAGCAGTGAAGCGGCGGGGGGAGGGGCCTACGAGCAGTACTTC. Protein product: CASSEAAGGGAYEQYF.

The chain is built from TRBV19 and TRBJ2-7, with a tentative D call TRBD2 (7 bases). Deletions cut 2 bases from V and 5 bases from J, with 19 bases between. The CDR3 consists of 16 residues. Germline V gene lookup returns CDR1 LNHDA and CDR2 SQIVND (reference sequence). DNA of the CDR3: TGTGCCAGTAGTATAAATCGGGGGGCTAGGGGGAACGAGCAGTACTTC. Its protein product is CASSINRGARGNEQYF.

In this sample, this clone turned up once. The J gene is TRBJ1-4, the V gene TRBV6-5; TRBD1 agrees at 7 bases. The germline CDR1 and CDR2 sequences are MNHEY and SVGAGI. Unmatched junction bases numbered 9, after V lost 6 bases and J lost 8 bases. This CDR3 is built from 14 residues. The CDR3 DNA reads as TGTGCCAGCAGCACCTTACAGGGGAGGGAAAAACTGTTTTTT. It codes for CASSTLQGREKLFF.

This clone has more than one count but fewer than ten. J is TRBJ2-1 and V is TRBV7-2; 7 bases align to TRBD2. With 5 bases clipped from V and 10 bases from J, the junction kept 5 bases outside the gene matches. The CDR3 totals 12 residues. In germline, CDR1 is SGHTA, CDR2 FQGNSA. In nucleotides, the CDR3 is TGTGCCAGCAGCCCCTACGGGGGGGAGCAGTTCTTC. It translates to CASSPYGGEQFF.

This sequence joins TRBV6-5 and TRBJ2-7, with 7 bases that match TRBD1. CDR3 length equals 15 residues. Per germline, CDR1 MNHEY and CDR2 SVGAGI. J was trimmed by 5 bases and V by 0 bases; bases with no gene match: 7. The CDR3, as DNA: TGTGCCAGCAGTTACTCGGGCAGGGGGTGGGACGAGCAGTACTTC. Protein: CASSYSGRGWDEQYF.

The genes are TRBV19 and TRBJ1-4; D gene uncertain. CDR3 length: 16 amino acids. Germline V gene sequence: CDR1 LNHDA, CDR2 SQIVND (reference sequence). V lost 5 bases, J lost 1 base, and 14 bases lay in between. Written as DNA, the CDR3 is TGTGCCAGTAGTCATTGGCGGGGAGTAACTAATGAAAAACTGTTTTTT. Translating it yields CASSHWRGVTNEKLFF.

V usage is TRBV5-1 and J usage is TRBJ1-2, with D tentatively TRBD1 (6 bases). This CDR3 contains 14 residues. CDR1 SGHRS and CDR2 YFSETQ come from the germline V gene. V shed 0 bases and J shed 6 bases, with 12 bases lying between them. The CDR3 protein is CASSLAHRDDGYTF. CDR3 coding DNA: TGCGCCAGCAGCTTGGCCCACAGGGATGATGGCTACACCTTC. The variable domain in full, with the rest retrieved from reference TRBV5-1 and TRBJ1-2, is KAGVTQTPRYLIKTRGQQVTLSCSPISGHRSVSWYQQTPGQGLQFLFEYFSETQRNKGNFPGRFSGRQFSNSRSEMNVSTLELGDSALYLCASSLAHRDDGYTFGSGTRLTVV.

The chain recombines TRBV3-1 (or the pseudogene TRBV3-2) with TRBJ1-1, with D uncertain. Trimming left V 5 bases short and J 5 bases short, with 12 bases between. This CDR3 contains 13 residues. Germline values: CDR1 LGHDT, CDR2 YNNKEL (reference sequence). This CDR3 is CASSSAIPTEAFF. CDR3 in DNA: TGTGCCAGCAGCAGCGCGATTCCGACTGAAGCTTTCTTT.

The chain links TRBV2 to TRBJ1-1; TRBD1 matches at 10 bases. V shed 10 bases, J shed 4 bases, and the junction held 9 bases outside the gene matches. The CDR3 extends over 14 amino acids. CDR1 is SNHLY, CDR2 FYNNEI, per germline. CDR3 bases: TGTGCCACCCGGACAGGGGGGTTGAGCACTGAAGCTTTCTTT. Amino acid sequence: CATRTGGLSTEAFF.

CDR3: CASSQGWGGGYTF. The CDR3 bases are TGCGCCAGCAGCCAAGGGTGGGGGGGCGGCTACACCTTC. This sequence joins TRBV4-3 and TRBJ1-2, with D perhaps matching TRBD1 (6 bases). Trimming took off 1 base at V and 8 bases at J, with 11 bases between the two ends. Germline loops: CDR1 LGHNA, CDR2 YSLEER. CDR3 length: 13 amino acids.

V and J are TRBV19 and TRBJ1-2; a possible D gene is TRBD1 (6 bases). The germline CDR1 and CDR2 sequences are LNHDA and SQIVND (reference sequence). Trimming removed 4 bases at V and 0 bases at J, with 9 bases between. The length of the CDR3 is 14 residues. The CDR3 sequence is CASSTWTANYGYTF. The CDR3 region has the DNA TGTGCCAGTAGTACCTGGACAGCTAACTATGGCTACACCTTC.

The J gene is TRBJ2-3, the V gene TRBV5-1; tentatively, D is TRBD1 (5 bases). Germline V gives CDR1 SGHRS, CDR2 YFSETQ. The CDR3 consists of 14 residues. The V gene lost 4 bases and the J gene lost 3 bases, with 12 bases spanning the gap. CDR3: CASSPAGMTDTQYF. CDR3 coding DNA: TGCGCCAGCAGCCCAGCAGGGATGACAGATACGCAGTATTTT. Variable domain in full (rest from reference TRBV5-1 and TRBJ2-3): KAGVTQTPRYLIKTRGQQVTLSCSPISGHRSVSWYQQTPGQGLQFLFEYFSETQRNKGNFPGRFSGRQFSNSRSEMNVSTLELGDSALYLCASSPAGMTDTQYFGPGTRLTVL.

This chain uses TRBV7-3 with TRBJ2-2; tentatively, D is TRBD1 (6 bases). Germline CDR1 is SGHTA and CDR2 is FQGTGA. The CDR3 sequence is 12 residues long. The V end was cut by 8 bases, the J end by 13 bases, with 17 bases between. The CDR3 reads CASGSLEQGLFF. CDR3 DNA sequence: TGTGCCAGCGGATCACTCGAACAGGGGCTGTTTTTT.

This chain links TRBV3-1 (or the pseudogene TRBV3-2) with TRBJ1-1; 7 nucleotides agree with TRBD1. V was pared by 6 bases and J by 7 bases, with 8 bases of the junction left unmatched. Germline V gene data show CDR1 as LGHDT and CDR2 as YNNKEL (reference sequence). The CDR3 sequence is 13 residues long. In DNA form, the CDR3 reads TGTGCCAGCAGTCGCCTTGGACAGGTTGAAGCTTTCTTT. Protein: CASSRLGQVEAFF.

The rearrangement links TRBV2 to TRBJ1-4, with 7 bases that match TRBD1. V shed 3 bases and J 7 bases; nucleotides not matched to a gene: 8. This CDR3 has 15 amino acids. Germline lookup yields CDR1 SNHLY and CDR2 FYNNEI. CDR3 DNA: TGTGCCAGCAGTGATAACAGGGGTAGGGGTGAAAAACTGTTTTTT. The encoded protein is CASSDNRGRGEKLFF.

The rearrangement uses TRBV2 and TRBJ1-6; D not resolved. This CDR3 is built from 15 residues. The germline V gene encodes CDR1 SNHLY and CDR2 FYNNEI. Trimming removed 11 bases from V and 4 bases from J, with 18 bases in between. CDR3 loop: CACCEPTTYNSPLHF. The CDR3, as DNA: TGTGCCTGCTGTGAACCCACGACATATAATTCACCCCTCCACTTT. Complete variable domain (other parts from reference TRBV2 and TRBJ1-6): EPEVTQTPSHQVTQMGQEVILRCVPISNHLYFYWYRQILGQKVEFLVSFYNNEISEKSEIFDDQFSVERPDGSNFTLKIRSTKLEDSAMYFCACCEPTTYNSPLHFGNGTRLTVT.